The 26 T cell receptor beta chains below come from one sample, sequenced in a study of blood T cells in healthy people across ages. Then a second PCR, running roughly 7 to 11 cycles, was carried out with a sample-barcoded 5' primer and a J-beta primer mix. TCRdb recomputed calls from the 5' RACE reads with MiXCR, one row per CDR3 protein. The sample carries some 850,000 distinct CDR3 sequences, around 24% recorded once. These data also formed part of another study, on T cells of mothers and their children.

The material sequenced was blood. These receptors came from a boy between 10 and 17 years old in good health.

The V call is TRBV18, the J call TRBJ2-7; D unresolved. CDR3 length equals 14 residues. Germline CDR1 KGHSH, CDR2 LQKENI. V lost 2 bases and J 0 bases, leaving 8 bases between the germline ends. Written as DNA, the CDR3 is TGTGCCAGCTCACCAGTAGACACCTCCTACGAGCAGTACTTC. It codes for CASSPVDTSYEQYF. The full variable domain, its missing parts supplied by reference TRBV18 and TRBJ2-7, is NAGVMQNPRHLVRRRGQEARLRCSPMKGHSHVYWYRQLPEEGLKFMVYLQKENIIDESGMPKERFSAEFPKEGPSILRIQQVVRGDSAAYFCASSPVDTSYEQYFGPGTRLTVT.

This clonotype was recorded a few times. The CDR3 is CASSQGDSPNQPQHF. In DNA form, the CDR3 reads TGCGCCAGCAGCCAGGGGGACAGCCCCAATCAGCCCCAGCATTTT. The V call is TRBV4-1, the J call TRBJ1-5; 7 bases align to TRBD1. V shed 3 bases, J shed 3 bases, and the junction held 5 bases outside the gene matches. The CDR3 length is 15 residues. Per the germline V gene, CDR1 is MGHRA and CDR2 is YSYEKL.

The V gene is TRBV7-9, the J gene TRBJ1-5; D gene uncertain. Germline V gene data show CDR1 as SEHNR and CDR2 as FQNEAQ (reference sequence). This CDR3 comprises 13 residues. The germline V and J ends were trimmed by 1 base and 7 bases, with 8 bases remaining between them. CDR3 amino acids: CASSLGPTQPQHF. In nucleotides, the CDR3 is TGTGCCAGCAGCTTAGGCCCCACCCAGCCCCAGCATTTT.

The chain is built from TRBV2 and TRBJ1-6, with TRBD1 matching over 7 bases. The CDR3 contains 16 residues. Germline V gene data show CDR1 as SNHLY and CDR2 as FYNNEI. After removal of 2 bases from V and 3 bases from J, the junction contained 4 bases not matched to a gene. The CDR3 is CASSERGGLYNSPLHF. The DNA of the CDR3 is TGTGCCAGCAGTGAAAGAGGGGGCCTCTATAATTCACCCCTCCACTTT.

The V and J genes are TRBV20-1 and TRBJ2-5, with 9 bases aligning to TRBD2. Germline V gene data show CDR1 as DFQATT and CDR2 as SNEGSKA (reference sequence). The V segment lost 5 bases and the J segment 3 bases; nucleotides outside the gene matches: 4. CDR3 length: 13 amino acids. The CDR3 region has the DNA TGCAGTGCTCGAGCGGGGGGCAAAGAGACCCAGTACTTC. This sequence encodes CSARAGGKETQYF.

The J gene is TRBJ1-4, the V gene TRBV9; maybe TRBD1 (5 bases). Deletions cut 1 base from V and 5 bases from J, with 15 bases between. The CDR3 consists of 16 residues. Per germline, CDR1 SGDLS and CDR2 YYNGEE. The CDR3 sequence: CASSVSSGTHNEKLFF. CDR3 nucleotides: TGTGCCAGCAGCGTATCTAGTGGGACTCACAATGAAAAACTGTTTTTT.

Worth noting for this clonotype: The junction departs from the called germline gene at one end, perhaps through a read error. The chain uses TRBV7-2 and TRBJ1-1; D gene uncertain. This CDR3 is 16 amino acids long. Germline-derived CDR1 and CDR2 are SGHTA and FQGNSA. For the CDR3, the DNA is TGTGCCAGCAGCTTAGCCTTACGGGCGACTGACACTGAAGCTTCCTTT. Its protein is CASSLALRATDTEASF.

This clonotype showed up just a few times. The J gene is TRBJ1-4, the V gene TRBV28, with TRBD1 matching 7 bases. The junction had 6 bases not matched to a gene; V was cut back by 7 bases and J by 7 bases. In germline, CDR1 is MDHEN, CDR2 SYDVKM. CDR3 length equals 13 residues. The chain's CDR3 is CASIGTAVEKLFF. For the CDR3, the DNA is TGTGCCAGCATCGGGACAGCGGTTGAAAAACTGTTTTTT.

The gene calls are TRBV29-1 and TRBJ2-3; 9 nucleotides match TRBD2. Germline CDR1 and CDR2: SQVTM and ANQGSEA. The CDR3 length is 13 residues. J gave up 4 bases and V 5 bases, and 4 bases lay outside the gene matches. The chain's CDR3 is CSVQIAGADTQYF. CDR3 DNA: TGCAGCGTTCAAATAGCGGGGGCAGATACGCAGTATTTT.

The chain combines TRBV6-5 with TRBJ2-3; D possibly corresponds to TRBD1 (6 bases). V lost 6 bases, J lost 8 bases, and 18 bases lay in between. This CDR3 has 14 amino acids. Looked up from germline, CDR1 is MNHEY and CDR2 is SVGAGI. DNA for the CDR3: TGTGCCAGCAGCCCCCTCGCCGAAGGGGGTACGCAGTATTTT. This sequence encodes CASSPLAEGGTQYF.

The sample holds a few counts of this clonotype. The V gene is TRBV4-1, the J gene TRBJ2-7; no clear D gene. The CDR3 spans 15 residues. Germline V gene lookup returns CDR1 MGHRA and CDR2 YSYEKL. V was shortened by 1 base and J by 0 bases, with 10 bases between the two germline ends. The CDR3 sequence: CASSQVTDSSYEQYF. The CDR3, as DNA: TGCGCCAGCAGCCAAGTAACTGATAGCTCCTACGAGCAGTACTTC.

This clonotype occurred a few times. The rearrangement joins TRBV12-5 to TRBJ2-5; D uncertain. The J call may be incorrect, as the DNA end agrees better with TRBJ2-7. The CDR3 loop spans 13 amino acids. The germline CDR1 and CDR2 sequences are LGHNT and FRNRAP. In DNA form, the CDR3 reads TGTGCTAGTGGTCCAGAAGGCTCCTACGAGCAGTACTTC. This gives the protein CASGPEGSYEQYF.

The V gene is TRBV12-5, the J gene TRBJ1-2, with D possibly being TRBD1 (6 bases). The V gene lost 2 bases and the J gene lost 5 bases, with 18 bases spanning the gap. Germline V gene sequence: CDR1 LGHNT, CDR2 FRNRAP. The CDR3 sequence is 16 residues long. In DNA form, the CDR3 reads TGTGCTAGTGGTTTGCTTACAGGGCTTGAAGTTTATGGCTACACCTTC. This gives the protein CASGLLTGLEVYGYTF.

The V call is TRBV19, the J call TRBJ1-1; 7 bases match TRBD1. The CDR3 is 13 amino acids. CDR1 is LNHDA, CDR2 SQIVND, per germline (reference sequence). Trimming at V came to 5 bases and at J to 3 bases, leaving 3 bases not matched to a gene. The CDR3 reads CASSADRDTEAFF. CDR3 DNA: TGTGCCAGTAGTGCAGACAGGGACACTGAAGCTTTCTTT.

The chain uses TRBV2 and TRBJ2-3; D might be TRBD1 (5 bases). Per germline, CDR1 SNHLY and CDR2 FYNNEI. The CDR3 has 13 residues. Between the trimmed V and J ends, which lost 7 bases and 1 base, there was a span of 9 bases. The CDR3 DNA is TGTGCCAGCATCTTACAGGGCACAGATACGCAGTATTTT. This sequence encodes CASILQGTDTQYF.

The chain uses TRBV20-1 and TRBJ2-5; 11 bases match TRBD1. The assigned J gene may be wrong: the sequence end matches TRBJ2-7 better. Germline V gene sequence: CDR1 DFQATT, CDR2 SNEGSKA (reference sequence). The CDR3 sequence is 14 residues long. CDR3 coding DNA: TGCAGTGTGGGACCTTGGACAGGGGGCCACGAGCAGTACTTC. This translates into CSVGPWTGGHEQYF.

The rearrangement joins TRBV19 to TRBJ2-1, with 8 bases that match TRBD1. CDR1 is LNHDA, CDR2 SQIVND, per germline (reference sequence). There are 14 residues in the CDR3. The junction had 12 bases not matched to a gene; V was cut back by 10 bases and J by 7 bases. CDR3 loop: CATSRQGSLNEQFF. CDR3 sequence (DNA): TGTGCCACTTCAAGACAGGGGTCTCTAAATGAGCAGTTCTTC.

There are a few counts of this clonotype. The V gene is TRBV20-1, the J gene TRBJ1-5; maybe TRBD1 (6 bases). CDR3 length: 14 amino acids. Germline V gene lookup returns CDR1 DFQATT and CDR2 SNEGSKA (reference sequence). V was clipped by 6 bases and J by 3 bases, with 15 bases between them. The CDR3 here is CSARPGDINQPQHF. The CDR3 coding sequence is TGCAGTGCCCGGCCAGGGGACATCAATCAGCCCCAGCATTTT.

To note about this clonotype: Its ends do not fully match the called genes, so a read error is possible. This chain uses TRBV7-3 with TRBJ2-3; 11 bases map to TRBD2. Germline lookup yields CDR1 SGHTA and CDR2 FQGTGA. This CDR3 region has 15 residues. CDR3 protein: CAGSLAGGRVDTQYF. The CDR3 DNA is TGTGCCGGCAGTCTAGCGGGGGGCCGGGTCGATACGCAGTATTTT. Based on the CDR3 plus reference TRBV7-3 and TRBJ2-3, the full variable domain is GAGVSQTPSNKVTEKGKYVELRCDPISGHTALYWYRQSLGQGPEFLIYFQGTGAADDSGLPNDRFFAVRPEGSVSTLKIQRTERGDSAVYLCAGSLAGGRVDTQYFGPGTRLTVL.

This clonotype has a count of ten or more. The CDR3 protein is CSARDPARMDQYF. Written as DNA, the CDR3 is TGCAGTGCTAGAGATCCCGCTAGAATGGACCAGTACTTC. V gene TRBV20-1 combines with J gene TRBJ2-5; D uncertain. With 0 bases removed from V and 10 bases from J, the gap between germline ends came to 15 bases. The germline gives CDR1 DFQATT, CDR2 SNEGSKA (reference sequence). The CDR3 runs 13 residues.

This clonotype appeared a few times. J is TRBJ2-7 and V is TRBV29-1; maybe TRBD1 (6 bases). V was shortened by 6 bases and J by 6 bases, with 9 bases between the two germline ends. This CDR3 contains 10 residues. Germline CDR1 SQVTM, CDR2 ANQGSEA. In nucleotides, the CDR3 is TGCAGCGTCGTGGACAGCGAGCAGTACTTC. Its translation: CSVVDSEQYF.

V usage is TRBV2 and J usage is TRBJ1-6; D perhaps matches TRBD1 (6 bases). CDR3 length: 15 residues. V was cut by 3 bases and J by 9 bases, with 15 bases left in between. CDR1 SNHLY and CDR2 FYNNEI come from the germline V gene. The CDR3 loop is CASSDEAGVGSPLHF. CDR3 nucleotide sequence: TGTGCCAGCAGTGATGAGGCAGGGGTCGGTTCACCCCTCCACTTT.

This clonotype turned up a few times. V and J are TRBV10-3 and TRBJ1-1; possible D gene TRBD1, 6 bases. There are 14 residues in the CDR3. Trimming pared 4 bases from V and 3 bases from J, leaving 12 bases between. Looked up from germline, CDR1 is ENHRY and CDR2 is SYGVKD. The CDR3 sequence: CAISATEGDTEAFF. The CDR3, as DNA: TGTGCCATCAGTGCAACAGAGGGGGACACTGAAGCTTTCTTT.

The chain is built from TRBV3-1 and TRBJ2-5; unclear D gene. Between the trimmed V and J ends, which lost 4 bases and 5 bases, there was a span of 14 bases. The length of the CDR3 is 14 residues. Germline CDR1 reads LGHDT; CDR2 reads YNNKEL (reference sequence). CDR3 nucleotide sequence: TGTGCCAGCAGCCCGTTAGGGCCTGAGGAGACCCAGTACTTC. This codes for CASSPLGPEETQYF.

This clonotype showed up just a few times. The V gene is TRBV3-1, the J gene TRBJ2-5; D not certain. Per the germline V gene, CDR1 is LGHDT and CDR2 is YNNKEL (reference sequence). This CDR3 spans 15 amino acids. The V end lost 4 bases, the J end lost 4 bases, and 16 bases lay between the germline ends. The CDR3 bases are TGTGCCAGCAGCCCCCGTGAGTCGCTTGGAGAGACCCAGTACTTC. Translated, it gives CASSPRESLGETQYF.

The gene calls are TRBV9 and TRBJ1-2; no firm D call. Germline CDR1 is SGDLS and CDR2 is YYNGEE. Trimming removed 0 bases from V and 4 bases from J, with 13 bases in between. CDR3 length: 15 residues. The CDR3 coding sequence is TGTGCCAGCAGCGTAGAGGCGGGTCCCCTCTATGGCTACACCTTC. It codes for CASSVEAGPLYGYTF.